The 30 T cell receptor beta chains below all came from one sample that was sequenced in a study of blood T cell repertoires in COVID-19. The assay was immunoSEQ multiplex PCR, and TCRdb's table has in-frame clones only and misses some. This table holds approximately 230,000 clones, 75% to 90% found once. The sequencing input was PBMCs or T cells enriched from blood (not recorded which). All receptors come from a woman in her 30s with acute COVID-19.

The chain employs TRBV5-4 and TRBJ1-1; D is perhaps TRBD1 (5 bases). Germline lookup yields CDR1 SGHNT and CDR2 YYREEE (reference sequence). The V end was cut by 4 bases, the J end by 4 bases, with 11 bases between. The CDR3 consists of 13 residues. The CDR3 bases are TGTGCCAGCAGCATTCCAGGGATCACTGAAGCTTTCTTT. The encoded protein is CASSIPGITEAFF.

This chain joins TRBV4-1 and TRBJ1-5; D is ambiguous. Trimming removed 0 bases at V and 3 bases at J, with 12 bases between. In germline, CDR1 is MGHRA, CDR2 YSYEKL. The length of the CDR3 is 16 residues. The CDR3 bases are TGCGCCAGCAGCCAAGATCCGAGTGCGAACAATCAGCCCCAGCATTTT. As protein: CASSQDPSANNQPQHF.

The chain combines TRBV19 with TRBJ2-1; 7 positions agree with TRBD1. Per germline, CDR1 LNHDA and CDR2 SQIVND (reference sequence). J was trimmed by 6 bases and V by 5 bases; bases with no gene match: 10. The CDR3 contains 15 residues. CDR3 sequence reads: CASSEGRGKGNEQFF. CDR3 nucleotide sequence: TGTGCCAGTAGTGAGGGCAGGGGGAAAGGCAATGAGCAGTTCTTC.

The chain has TRBV30 and TRBJ1-3; no reliable D call. Trimming took 6 bases from V and 4 from J, leaving 7 bases between them. The CDR3 covers 11 residues. From germline, CDR1 is GTSNPN and CDR2 SVGIG (reference sequence). The CDR3 DNA follows: TGTGCCTGTATGAGGGGAAACACCATATATTTT. Its translation is CACMRGNTIYF.

The chain couples TRBV5-1 to TRBJ2-7; D is possibly TRBD2 (5 bases). This CDR3 has 12 amino acids. V was shortened by 6 bases and J by 6 bases, with 13 bases between the two germline ends. Germline values: CDR1 SGHRS, CDR2 YFSETQ. CDR3 coding DNA: TGCGCCAGCATCCTGGAGAGGGCCGAGCAGTACTTC. Its translation: CASILERAEQYF.

V usage is TRBV3-1 (or the pseudogene TRBV3-2) and J usage is TRBJ2-3; tentatively, D is TRBD1 (5 bases). The CDR3 runs 14 residues. Trimming shortened V by 1 base and J by 4 bases, and 9 bases separated the two germline ends. Germline values: CDR1 LGHDT, CDR2 YNNKEL (reference sequence). In nucleotides, the CDR3 is TGTGCCAGCAGCCAAGTCCAGGGCTCAGATACGCAGTATTTT. It codes for CASSQVQGSDTQYF.

This clone was seen a handful of times. The chain carries TRBV27 and TRBJ1-2, with D possibly matching TRBD1 (5 bases). Trimming left V 6 bases short and J 9 bases short, with 23 bases between. Germline V CDR1 and CDR2: MNHEY, SMNVEV (reference sequence). There are 15 residues in the CDR3. CDR3 in DNA: TGTGCCAGCAGACCTGACAGTACCTCGATTAGGCGCTACACCTTC. Translation: CASRPDSTSIRRYTF.

Concerning this clone: One end of the junction does not line up with germline, which may come from a read error. This chain connects TRBV6-1 to TRBJ2-7, with D possibly matching TRBD1 (6 bases). CDR3 length equals 11 residues. CDR1 and CDR2 from the germline V gene are MNHNS and SASEGT. CDR3 protein: CASSEYRESCF. CDR3 DNA sequence: TGTGCCAGCAGTGAATACAGGGAATCCTGCTTC.

This sequence joins TRBV7-2 and TRBJ1-2, with 7 bases fitting TRBD1. The ends lost 2 bases at V and 6 bases at J; junction bases unmatched: 3. The CDR3 sequence is 13 residues long. Germline CDR1 is SGHTA and CDR2 is FQGNSA. The CDR3: CASSLTRGDGYTF. CDR3 bases: TGTGCCAGCAGCTTAACCAGGGGGGATGGCTACACCTTC.

This clone was observed once. The genes are TRBV6-5 and TRBJ1-2; 7 bases align to TRBD1. CDR3 length: 13 amino acids. CDR1 and CDR2 from the germline V gene are MNHEY and SVGAGI. The V and J ends lost 8 bases and 8 bases, in that order; junction bases with no gene match: 11. CDR3 residues: CASGSGRGQGYTF. The DNA for the CDR3 is TGTGCCAGCGGGTCCGGGAGGGGGCAAGGCTACACCTTC.

The V and J genes are TRBV4-2 and TRBJ1-1, with TRBD1 matching 8 bases. The length of the CDR3 is 15 residues. CDR1 is LGHNA and CDR2 is YNFKEQ in the germline V gene. Unmatched junction bases numbered 7, after V lost 0 bases and J lost 7 bases. In DNA, the CDR3 is TGTGCCAGCAGCCAAGAATCGACAGGGGTGGGTGAAGCTTTCTTT. Amino acids: CASSQESTGVGEAFF.

CDR3 region: CASSSTGTPPYEQYF. The CDR3 DNA follows: TGTGCCAGCAGTTCAACCGGGACACCCCCCTACGAGCAGTACTTC. The chain recombines TRBV28 with TRBJ2-7; possibly TRBD1 for D (6 bases). Trimming stripped 4 bases from V and 2 bases from J, with 15 bases between. The length of the CDR3 is 15 residues. Germline CDR1 reads MDHEN; CDR2 reads SYDVKM.

This chain joins TRBV19 and TRBJ2-7, with D perhaps TRBD2 (7 bases). The CDR3 loop spans 12 amino acids. Germline V gives CDR1 LNHDA, CDR2 SQIVND (reference sequence). The germline V and J ends were trimmed by 6 bases and 6 bases, with 12 bases remaining between them. The CDR3 DNA is TGTGCCAGTAGCCGGGGGGCCGGCGAGCAGTACTTC. Encoded protein: CASSRGAGEQYF. Variable domain in full (rest from reference TRBV19 and TRBJ2-7): DGGITQSPKYLFRKEGQNVTLSCEQNLNHDAMYWYRQDPGQGLRLIYYSQIVNDFQKGDIAEGYSVSREKKESFPLTVTSAQKNPTAFYLCASSRGAGEQYFGPGTRLTVT.

This chain links TRBV28 with TRBJ1-2; 10 bases line up with TRBD1. The CDR3 extends over 18 amino acids. Germline values: CDR1 MDHEN, CDR2 SYDVKM. The V segment lost 5 bases and the J segment 3 bases; nucleotides outside the gene matches: 15. This CDR3 is CASSPLIIGTGEDYGYTF. CDR3 DNA: TGTGCCAGCAGTCCACTTATTATCGGGACAGGGGAGGACTATGGCTACACCTTC.

The chain recombines TRBV4-3 with TRBJ2-1, with 11 positions matching TRBD2. The CDR3 runs to 17 residues. The V gene end was trimmed by 1 base and the J gene end by 8 bases; junction bases not matched to a gene: 10. Per germline, CDR1 LGHNA and CDR2 YSLEER. This CDR3 reads CASSQGNSGRAWDEQFF. The CDR3, as DNA: TGCGCCAGCAGCCAAGGAAATAGCGGGAGGGCCTGGGATGAGCAGTTCTTC.

This chain uses TRBV5-6 with TRBJ2-7, with 9 nucleotides matching TRBD1. CDR1 and CDR2 (germline): SGHDT, YYEEEE. The length of the CDR3 is 14 residues. V shed 5 bases, J shed 1 base, and the junction held 4 bases outside the gene matches. The CDR3 region is CASRRQGDSYEQYF. As DNA, the CDR3 is TGTGCCAGCAGACGACAGGGGGATTCCTACGAGCAGTACTTC.

The chain couples TRBV7-8 to TRBJ1-3, with D perhaps matching TRBD1 (5 bases). The V end lost 3 bases, the J end lost 2 bases, and 11 bases lay between the germline ends. CDR3 length: 15 amino acids. From germline, CDR1 is SGHVS and CDR2 FQNEAQ. CDR3 in amino acids: CASSFLQGTGNTIYF. Here the CDR3 DNA reads TGTGCCAGCAGCTTTTTGCAGGGCACTGGAAACACCATATATTTT.

The V call is TRBV28, the J call TRBJ2-7; D might be TRBD2 (6 bases). Germline assignment: CDR1 MDHEN and CDR2 SYDVKM. The V gene lost 4 bases and the J gene lost 3 bases, with 13 bases spanning the gap. This CDR3 is built from 14 residues. The CDR3 nucleotides read TGTGCCAGCAGTTCCCGGGACTCTAACTACGAGCAGTACTTC. It translates to CASSSRDSNYEQYF.

The rearrangement joins TRBV28 to TRBJ2-1, with D perhaps matching TRBD2 (6 bases). The CDR3 runs to 16 residues. Germline V gene sequence: CDR1 MDHEN, CDR2 SYDVKM. V was clipped by 3 bases and J by 0 bases, with 12 bases between them. CDR3 loop: CASSFGATSSYNEQFF. The DNA of the CDR3 is TGTGCCAGCAGTTTCGGAGCGACTAGCTCCTACAATGAGCAGTTCTTC.

The chain couples TRBV5-1 to TRBJ2-2; D perhaps matches TRBD2 (6 bases). The V gene lost 4 bases and the J gene lost 4 bases, with 11 bases spanning the gap. This CDR3 spans 14 amino acids. Germline CDR1 is SGHRS and CDR2 is YFSETQ. For the CDR3, the DNA is TGCGCCAGCAGCCGAGACGGGGGCACCGGGGAGCTGTTTTTT. Translation gives CASSRDGGTGELFF.

CDR3 residues: CASSDRITEAFF. In nucleotides, the CDR3 is TGTGCCAGCAGCGACAGAATAACTGAAGCTTTCTTT. The chain couples TRBV6-5 to TRBJ1-1, with D possibly being TRBD1 (5 bases). Germline V gene sequence: CDR1 MNHEY, CDR2 SVGAGI. CDR3 length: 12 amino acids. V lost 6 bases and J 5 bases, leaving 10 bases between the germline ends.

This clone has only one observation. DNA of the CDR3: TGTGCCAGCCAATCGAGGGGGTCTGACTACAATGAGCAGTTCTTC. It is translated as CASQSRGSDYNEQFF. The chain recombines TRBV2 with TRBJ2-1; a weak D match, TRBD1 (6 bases). The germline V and J ends were trimmed by 8 bases and 3 bases, with 17 bases remaining between them. CDR3 length: 15 residues. Germline V gene lookup returns CDR1 SNHLY and CDR2 FYNNEI.

The chain links TRBV9 to TRBJ1-2; perhaps TRBD1 as D (6 bases). Trimming cost V 3 bases and J 8 bases, with 17 bases left between them. CDR3 length equals 14 residues. Germline CDR1 and CDR2: SGDLS and YYNGEE. The CDR3 loop reads CASSASTGLEGYTF. The CDR3, as DNA: TGTGCCAGCAGCGCGTCGACAGGCCTGGAAGGCTACACCTTC.

This chain joins TRBV27 and TRBJ1-2; no clear D gene. Trimming left V 6 bases short and J 3 bases short, with 14 bases between. Germline CDR1 MNHEY, CDR2 SMNVEV (reference sequence). The CDR3 has 14 residues. The CDR3 coding sequence is TGTGCCAGCAGCGAAGGGAGGGTGGACTATGGCTACACCTTC. This codes for CASSEGRVDYGYTF.

J is TRBJ1-4 and V is TRBV6-6; D gene unclear. V was cut by 5 bases and J by 8 bases, with 15 bases left in between. This CDR3 comprises 14 residues. In germline, CDR1 is MNHNY, CDR2 SVGAGI (reference sequence). The CDR3 reads CASSLRGGEEKLFF. CDR3 in DNA: TGTGCCAGCAGTCTCCGCGGAGGCGAAGAAAAACTGTTTTTT.

This clone has a handful of counts. The V gene is TRBV5-1, the J gene TRBJ1-1; D possibly corresponds to TRBD1 (6 bases). This CDR3 is 13 amino acids long. CDR1 and CDR2 (germline): SGHRS, YFSETQ. The V gene lost 5 bases and the J gene lost 3 bases, with 11 bases spanning the gap. This CDR3 reads CASRASGDTEAFF. CDR3 DNA: TGCGCCAGCAGGGCCTCAGGGGACACTGAAGCTTTCTTT.

This clone was seen just once. This chain links TRBV19 with TRBJ2-1, with 10 nucleotides matching TRBD2. CDR3 length: 16 amino acids. From germline, CDR1 is LNHDA and CDR2 SQIVND (reference sequence). V dropped 1 base and J dropped 5; count of bases not matched to a gene: 5. The CDR3 spells CASSIVLAGANNEQFF. CDR3 DNA: TGTGCCAGTAGTATAGTTCTAGCGGGGGCCAACAATGAGCAGTTCTTC.

The chain employs TRBV7-3 and TRBJ2-3; TRBD2 matches at 10 bases. Germline CDR1 reads SGHTA; CDR2 reads FQGTGA. Trimming removed 5 bases from V and 6 bases from J; junction bases left unmatched: 8. There are 15 residues in the CDR3. In DNA form, the CDR3 reads TGTGCCAGCAGCCTGATGAGTAGCGGGAGGGATACGCAGTATTTT. It codes for CASSLMSSGRDTQYF.

The genes are TRBV28 and TRBJ2-3; the match to TRBD2 covers 9 bases. The V gene end was trimmed by 6 bases and the J gene end by 5 bases; junction bases not matched to a gene: 12. CDR3 length: 16 residues. Germline loops: CDR1 MDHEN, CDR2 SYDVKM. For the CDR3, the DNA is TGTGCCAGCAGGGCTGGTGGCGGGAGGGCCCGAGATACGCAGTATTTT. Encoded protein: CASRAGGGRARDTQYF. Together with reference TRBV28 and TRBJ2-3, the CDR3 gives the full variable domain: DVKVTQSSRYLVKRTGEKVFLECVQDMDHENMFWYRQDPGLGLRLIYFSYDVKMKEKGDIPEGYSVSREKKERFSLILESASTNQTSMYLCASRAGGGRARDTQYFGPGTRLTVL.

The chain couples TRBV25-1 to TRBJ1-6, with 7 bases fitting TRBD1. This CDR3 region has 15 residues. The V gene's germline CDR1 is MGHDK and CDR2 SYGVNS. Trimming removed 2 bases from V and 10 bases from J; junction bases left unmatched: 8. CDR3: CASSEDRAFASPLHF. DNA for the CDR3: TGTGCCAGCAGTGAAGACAGGGCTTTTGCGTCACCCCTCCACTTT.